What follows are 10 T cell receptor beta chains derived from one specimen sequenced in a study of control samples from healthy donors and cancer patients. The table came from immunoSEQ multiplex PCR; TCRdb's copy has only in-frame clones and leaves some out. The data show 230,000 or so clones, roughly 94% seen once. Sequencing used blood. The source is a man aged 45-65 years in good health.

V is TRBV28 and J is TRBJ1-1; TRBD1 matches at 7 bases. This CDR3 spans 13 amino acids. Germline V gene data show CDR1 as MDHEN and CDR2 as SYDVKM. V shed 3 bases, J shed 6 bases, and the junction held 4 bases outside the gene matches. CDR3: CASSFSGTAEAFF. The CDR3 nucleotides are TGTGCCAGCAGTTTTTCTGGGACAGCTGAAGCTTTCTTT.

The chain uses TRBV10-3 and TRBJ2-5; 11 bases are a match to TRBD1. Germline V CDR1 and CDR2: ENHRY, SYGVKD. The CDR3 loop spans 14 amino acids. V was clipped by 4 bases and J by 2 bases; unmatched bases: 0. CDR3 residues: CAISGDRGQETQYF. The CDR3 region has the DNA TGTGCCATCAGTGGGGACAGGGGGCAAGAGACCCAGTACTTC.

The chain has TRBV5-4 and TRBJ2-3; possible D gene TRBD2, 6 bases. Trimming stripped 0 bases from V and 1 base from J, with 6 bases between. The CDR3 is 14 residues long. Germline V gene lookup returns CDR1 SGHNT and CDR2 YYREEE (reference sequence). CDR3 loop: CASSLAGGTDTQYF. Here the CDR3 DNA reads TGTGCCAGCAGCTTGGCGGGGGGCACAGATACGCAGTATTTT. Variable domain in full (rest from reference TRBV5-4 and TRBJ2-3): ETGVTQSPTHLIKTRGQQVTLRCSSQSGHNTVSWYQQALGQGPQFIFQYYREEENGRGNFPPRFSGLQFPNYSSELNVNALELDDSALYLCASSLAGGTDTQYFGPGTRLTVL.

The chain joins TRBV5-5 to TRBJ2-1; 9 bases match TRBD1. V was pared by 9 bases and J by 4 bases, with 11 bases of the junction left unmatched. The germline V gene has CDR1 SGHKS and CDR2 YYEKEE (reference sequence). The CDR3 has 15 amino acids. In DNA form, the CDR3 reads TGTGCCATCTTGCCGGGACAGGGCTTTTACAATGAGCAGTTCTTC. This sequence encodes CAILPGQGFYNEQFF.

This sequence joins TRBV18 and TRBJ1-1; possible D gene TRBD1, 5 bases. The germline V gene has CDR1 KGHSH and CDR2 LQKENI. The ends were cut back, 6 bases at V and 1 base at J, with 12 bases in the middle. The CDR3 extends over 14 amino acids. The CDR3 spells CASSIQGTNTEAFF. The DNA of the CDR3 is TGTGCCAGCTCGATTCAGGGAACGAACACTGAAGCTTTCTTT.

The CDR3 spells CASSSPALNEQFF. The CDR3 DNA reads TGTGCCAGCAGCTCTCCGGCCCTCAATGAGCAGTTCTTC. The chain carries TRBV11-3 and TRBJ2-1; D gene ambiguous. This CDR3 comprises 13 residues. V was pared by 4 bases and J by 6 bases, with 10 bases between. Germline lookup yields CDR1 SGHNT and CDR2 YENEEA. The full variable domain, completed using reference TRBV11-3 and TRBJ2-1, is EAGVVQSPRYKIIEKKQPVAFWCNPISGHNTLYWYLQNLGQGPELLIRYENEEAVDDSQLPKDRFSAERLKGVDSTLKIQPAELGDSAVYLCASSSPALNEQFFGPGTRLTVL.

The chain carries TRBV7-9 and TRBJ1-3; TRBD1 aligns across 7 bases. There are 17 residues in the CDR3. Trimming removed 3 bases from V and 3 bases from J; junction bases left unmatched: 11. Germline V gene lookup returns CDR1 SEHNR and CDR2 FQNEAQ (reference sequence). The CDR3 DNA follows: TGTGCCAGCAGCTTCCCCTTAATGACAGGGTTTGGAAACACCATATATTTT. Translated: CASSFPLMTGFGNTIYF.

V gene TRBV25-1 combines with J gene TRBJ2-7; 7 bases line up with TRBD1. The CDR3 spans 13 residues. V lost 3 bases and J lost 6; bases outside the gene matches: 5. Germline CDR1 and CDR2: MGHDK and SYGVNS. The CDR3: CASSETGMSEQYF. The CDR3 DNA reads as TGTGCCAGCAGTGAGACAGGGATGAGCGAGCAGTACTTC.

The chain employs TRBV19 and TRBJ2-6; unclear D gene. This CDR3 has 16 residues. Trimming removed 1 base at V and 3 bases at J, with 10 bases between. The germline V gene has CDR1 LNHDA and CDR2 SQIVND (reference sequence). This CDR3 reads CASSIGSVLGANVLTF. The CDR3 DNA is TGTGCCAGTAGTATAGGGTCAGTACTTGGGGCCAACGTCCTGACTTTC.

This clone was counted a single time. The chain combines TRBV15 with TRBJ2-6, with 9 bases aligning to TRBD1. Losses at the gene ends were 0 bases for V and 3 bases for J; bases not matched to a gene: 9. The CDR3 totals 19 residues. From germline, CDR1 is LNHNV and CDR2 YYDKDF (reference sequence). The CDR3 DNA reads as TGTGCCACCAGCAGAGATCTAACAGGGGGCGGAAGTGGGGCCAACGTCCTGACTTTC. It encodes CATSRDLTGGGSGANVLTF.